Listed below are T cell receptor beta chains from one sample, sequenced in a study of T cell therapy after organ transplantation. Repertoires were generated with immunoSEQ multiplex PCR, while TCRdb's copy carries only in-frame clones and drops some. The sample records 20,000 or so clones, approximately 85% being singletons. Which antigens these TCRs recognize remains unknown. Here the sequenced sample was CD8+ T cells from blood, taken after autologous CMV-specific T cell therapy. These receptors were collected from a human patient who had received a solid organ transplant and had CMV disease. Some T cells may arise from the graft donor. Both conserved end residues are part of each CDR3. D genes are given only for firm matches. Expanded clones get a size class; other rows say once, few or many, or leave the size out.

cdr3_nt	cdr3_aa	v_call	clone_size	j_call	d_call
TGTGCCAGCAGCCGGGACAGCCACTCTGGGGCCAACGTCCTGACTTTC	CASSRDSHSGANVLTF	TRBV7-7	-	TRBJ2-6	TRBD1
TGTGCCAGTAGTAGCGGACAGGGAACAGATACGCAGTATTTT	CASSSGQGTDTQYF	TRBV19	-	TRBJ2-3	TRBD1
TGCAGCGTTGAGGCCGGGGGGGGCTACGAGCAGTACTTC	CSVEAGGGYEQYF	TRBV29-1	few	TRBJ2-7	TRBD2
TGTGCCAGCAGTCCGCGGGTAGGGCCCTACGAGCAGTACTTC	CASSPRVGPYEQYF	TRBV2	-	TRBJ2-7	-
TGCGCCAGCAGTGAGGCCGCTACCACAGATACGCAGTATTTT	CASSEAATTDTQYF	TRBV10-1	-	TRBJ2-3	-
TGCGCCAGCAGCCAAGCGGCAGGGGGAATCTACGAGCAGTACTTC	CASSQAAGGIYEQYF	TRBV4-3	-	TRBJ2-7	TRBD1
TGTGCCAGCAGCCTCTCCGCCGGGACTGGGGCGTCCTACGAGCAGTACTTC	CASSLSAGTGASYEQYF	TRBV27	-	TRBJ2-7	-
TGTGCCAGCAGCAAGGACGGAATTAGCAATCAGCCCCAGCATTTT	CASSKDGISNQPQHF	TRBV5-8	few	TRBJ1-5	-
TGTGCCAGCAGCCTAGGCACCAGGATAATTGAAAAACTGTTTTTT	CASSLGTRIIEKLFF	TRBV7-9	-	TRBJ1-4	-
TGTGCCAGCAGCCCCGGACCCTCGAGGGCCTACGAGCAGTACTTC	CASSPGPSRAYEQYF	TRBV13	-	TRBJ2-7	-
TGTGCCAGCAGACTCCCCGGGACAGGGATTTTCTTC	CASRLPGTGIFF	TRBV27	once	TRBJ2-1	TRBD1
TGTGCCAGCAGTTATTCCGCCGAAGAGACCCAGTACTTC	CASSYSAEETQYF	TRBV6-1	once	TRBJ2-5	-
TGTGCCAGCAGCGTAGAGGGGGCACTCTACAATGAGCAGTTCTTC	CASSVEGALYNEQFF	TRBV9	-	TRBJ2-1	TRBD1
TGTGCCAGCCCCAGAGCGGGACTCAAAAGGATGCCTGGGGCCAACGTCCTGACTTTC	CASPRAGLKRMPGANVLTF	TRBV14	-	TRBJ2-6	TRBD2
TGTGCCAGTAGTATAGGCAGGTCCGGGGACGAAAAACTGTTTTTT	CASSIGRSGDEKLFF	TRBV19	-	TRBJ1-4	-
TGTGCCAGTAGTAGTCCAGACATTACGAACACTGAAGCTTTCTTT	CASSSPDITNTEAFF	TRBV19	few	TRBJ1-1	-
TGTGCCATCAGTGAGGGACAGGGGGCGGGAGATACGCAGTATTTT	CAISEGQGAGDTQYF	TRBV10-3	once	TRBJ2-3	TRBD1
TGTGCCAGCAGTTACGGAGGGAGCACAGATACGCAGTATTTT	CASSYGGSTDTQYF	TRBV6-5	-	TRBJ2-3	-
TGTGCCACCGGGGACTCTAATGAAAAACTGTTTTTT	CATGDSNEKLFF	TRBV18	-	TRBJ1-4	-
TGCGCCAGCAGCCAAGGGCTTCTAGGGGCCTACGAGCAGTACTTC	CASSQGLLGAYEQYF	TRBV4-3	-	TRBJ2-7	-
TGTGCCTGGAGTGTAATGAGGGGACGCGGTGAGCAGTTCTTC	CAWSVMRGRGEQFF	TRBV30	-	TRBJ2-1	-
TGTGCCAGCAGTCTTGCAGGAAGGACCGGGGAGCTGTTTTTT	CASSLAGRTGELFF	TRBV25-1	-	TRBJ2-2	-
TGTGCCAGCAGCCCTGGGACCGCTCCACAAGAGACCCAGTACTTC	CASSPGTAPQETQYF	TRBV7-6	-	TRBJ2-5	-
TGTGCCAGCAGTGAAATGTGGCAGGGGGCCGACGAGCAGTACTTC	CASSEMWQGADEQYF	TRBV2	-	TRBJ2-7	TRBD1
TGCGCCAGCAGCCAAGATAACTTGTTCGGTGGCTCCTACGAGCAGTACTTC	CASSQDNLFGGSYEQYF	TRBV4-1	-	TRBJ2-7	-
TGTGCCAGCAGCTTTGGGGGCACTGAAGCTTTCTTT	CASSFGGTEAFF	TRBV11-2	-	TRBJ1-1	-
TGTGCCAGTAGTATTTTGGGTGCGGGGGATACGCAGTATTTT	CASSILGAGDTQYF	TRBV19	-	TRBJ2-3	-
TGTGCCAGCAGCTTTAGGCGACAGGCGAACTATGGCTACACCTTC	CASSFRRQANYGYTF	TRBV7-9	few	TRBJ1-2	-
TGTGCCAGCAGCTTAAATGGGCGGAGCTCCTACAATGAGCAGTTCTTC	CASSLNGRSSYNEQFF	TRBV11-2	once	TRBJ2-1	-
TGTGCCAGCAGCTTAGCTAGGGTGGGGGAAGGTGAAGCTTTCTTT	CASSLARVGEGEAFF	TRBV7-9	few	TRBJ1-1	-
TGCGCCAGCAGCCAAGCGACAGGGCTTCGCAATCAGCCCCAGCATTTT	CASSQATGLRNQPQHF	TRBV4-1	-	TRBJ1-5	TRBD1
TGTGCCAGCACCTTCGGGGGAGGCACAGATACGCAGTATTTT	CASTFGGGTDTQYF	TRBV6-1	-	TRBJ2-3	-
TGCAGCGTTGGAGGAACAGGGGCCCTATACGAGCAGTACTTC	CSVGGTGALYEQYF	TRBV29-1	-	TRBJ2-7	TRBD1
TGTGCCACTCCGGGACTAGCGGGGGTAGGTGAGCAGTTCTTC	CATPGLAGVGEQFF	TRBV6-1	-	TRBJ2-1	TRBD2
TGTGCCAGCAGCTTAGGAGCCCCCTCGAACGAGCAGTACTTC	CASSLGAPSNEQYF	TRBV13	-	TRBJ2-7	-
TGTGCCAGCAGTGTACAGGGGCACGAGCAGTACTTC	CASSVQGHEQYF	TRBV6-1	-	TRBJ2-7	TRBD1
TGTGCCAGCAGCGCAACGTTGTCTGGGGCAGAGACCCAGTACTTC	CASSATLSGAETQYF	TRBV7-2	-	TRBJ2-5	-
TGTGCCAGCTCACCTGGGACAGGGGACACCGGGGAGCTGTTTTTT	CASSPGTGDTGELFF	TRBV18	-	TRBJ2-2	TRBD1
TGTGCCACCAGCACGCCCCAAATGTCTGGCACCGTCAAAGAGACCCAGTACTTC	CATSTPQMSGTVKETQYF	TRBV15	-	TRBJ2-5	-
TGTGCCAGCAGCTCCGGGATCATCTATGGCTACACCTTC	CASSSGIIYGYTF	TRBV11-2	few	TRBJ1-2	-
TGTGCCTGGAGAGCGGGAATCAACGAGCAGTACTTC	CAWRAGINEQYF	TRBV30	-	TRBJ2-7	TRBD2
TGCGCCAGCACGCCACAGGGGGCTAACACTGAAGCTTTCTTT	CASTPQGANTEAFF	TRBV10-2	-	TRBJ1-1	TRBD1
TGTGCCAGCAGAGGGGATTCCGGCAATCAGCCCCAGCATTTT	CASRGDSGNQPQHF	TRBV21-1	-	TRBJ1-5	-
TGTGCCAGCAGCTTTACCAGTCCGAACACCGGGGAGCTGTTTTTT	CASSFTSPNTGELFF	TRBV7-9	once	TRBJ2-2	-
TGTGCCAGCAGTGCGAATATAGGGTTGAGTCAGCCCCAGCATTTT	CASSANIGLSQPQHF	TRBV6-5	-	TRBJ1-5	-
TGTGCCAGCAGTTCGACAGGGTTGAACACTGAAGCTTTCTTT	CASSSTGLNTEAFF	TRBV27	-	TRBJ1-1	TRBD1
TGTGCCAGCAGCTTCAACAGGGAGACCTACAATGAGCAGTTCTTC	CASSFNRETYNEQFF	TRBV13	-	TRBJ2-1	-
TGTGCCAGCAGCCGGGACAGGGGAACCTACGAGCAGTACTTC	CASSRDRGTYEQYF	TRBV5-4	-	TRBJ2-7	TRBD1
TGTGCCAGCAGGCCGAGGGGGCTGATGAACACTGAAGCTTTCTTT	CASRPRGLMNTEAFF	TRBV6-6	-	TRBJ1-1	TRBD1
TGTGCCAGCAGCCAATCCGGGACAGCCAAAAACATTCAGTACTTC	CASSQSGTAKNIQYF	TRBV16	-	TRBJ2-4	-
TGTGCCAGCAGCTTGATTAGCGGGGCGCTCAACACTGAAGCTTTCTTT	CASSLISGALNTEAFF	TRBV5-6	-	TRBJ1-1	-
TGTGCCAGCAGCTTAGGCAGGGACAATCAGCCCCAGCATTTT	CASSLGRDNQPQHF	TRBV7-2	-	TRBJ1-5	-